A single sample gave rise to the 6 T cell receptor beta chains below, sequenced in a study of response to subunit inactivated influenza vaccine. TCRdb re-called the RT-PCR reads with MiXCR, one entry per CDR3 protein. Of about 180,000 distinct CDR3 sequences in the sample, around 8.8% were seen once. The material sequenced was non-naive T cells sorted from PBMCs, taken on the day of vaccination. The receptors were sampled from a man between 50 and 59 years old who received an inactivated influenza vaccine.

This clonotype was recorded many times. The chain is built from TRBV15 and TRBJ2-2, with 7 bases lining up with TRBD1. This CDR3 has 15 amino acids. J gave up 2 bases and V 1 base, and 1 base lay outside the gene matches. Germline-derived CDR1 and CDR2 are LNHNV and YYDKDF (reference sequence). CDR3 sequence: CATSRAGGNTGELFF. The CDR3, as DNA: TGTGCCACCAGCAGAGCAGGGGGAAACACCGGGGAGCTGTTTTTT.

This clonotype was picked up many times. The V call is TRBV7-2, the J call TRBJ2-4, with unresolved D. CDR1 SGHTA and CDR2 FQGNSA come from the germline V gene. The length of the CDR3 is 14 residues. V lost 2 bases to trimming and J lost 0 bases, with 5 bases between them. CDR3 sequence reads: CASSLTLAKNIQYF. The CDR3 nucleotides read TGTGCCAGCAGCTTAACCCTAGCCAAAAACATTCAGTACTTC. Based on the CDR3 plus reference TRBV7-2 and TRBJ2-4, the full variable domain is GAGVSQSPSNKVTEKGKDVELRCDPISGHTALYWYRQSLGQGLEFLIYFQGNSAPDKSGLPSDRFSAERTGGSVSTLTIQRTQQEDSAVYLCASSLTLAKNIQYFGAGTRLSVL.

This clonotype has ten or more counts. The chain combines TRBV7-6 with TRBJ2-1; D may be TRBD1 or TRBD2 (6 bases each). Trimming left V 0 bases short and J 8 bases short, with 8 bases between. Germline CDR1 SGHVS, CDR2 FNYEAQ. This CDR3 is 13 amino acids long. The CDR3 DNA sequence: TGTGCCAGCAGCTTAGCGGAGGGGGATGAGCAGTTCTTC. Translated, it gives CASSLAEGDEQFF.

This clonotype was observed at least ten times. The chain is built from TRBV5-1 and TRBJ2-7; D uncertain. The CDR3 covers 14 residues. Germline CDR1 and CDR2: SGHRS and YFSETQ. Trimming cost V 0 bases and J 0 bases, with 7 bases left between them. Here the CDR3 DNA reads TGCGCCAGCAGCTTGGATGGCAGCTCCTACGAGCAGTACTTC. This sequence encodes CASSLDGSSYEQYF.

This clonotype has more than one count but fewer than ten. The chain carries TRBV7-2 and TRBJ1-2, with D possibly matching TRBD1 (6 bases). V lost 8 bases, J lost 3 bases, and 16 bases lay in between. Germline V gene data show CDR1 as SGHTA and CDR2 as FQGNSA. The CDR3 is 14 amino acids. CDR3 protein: CASVPRAGDYGYTF. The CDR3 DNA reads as TGTGCCAGCGTTCCTCGTGCAGGGGACTATGGCTACACCTTC.

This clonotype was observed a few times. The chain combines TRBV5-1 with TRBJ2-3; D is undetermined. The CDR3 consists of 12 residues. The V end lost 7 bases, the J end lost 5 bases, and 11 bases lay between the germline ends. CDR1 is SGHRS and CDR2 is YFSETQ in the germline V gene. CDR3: CASSRRLDTQYF. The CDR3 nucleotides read TGCGCCAGCTCCCGACGTTTAGATACGCAGTATTTT.